The rows below give T cell receptor beta chains drawn from one sample of a study of blood T cell repertoires in COVID-19. Some clones are missing from TCRdb's copy, which holds only in-frame ones; the method was immunoSEQ multiplex PCR. The repertoire includes 140,000 to 150,000 clones, 80% to 90% of them detected once, and roughly 8% sits in the top ten. What was sequenced was peripheral blood. The receptors were gathered from an older woman with COVID-19, enrolled during active disease. CDR3s include the opening cysteine and the closing phenylalanine or tryptophan. Fields, in order: clone size, V gene, D gene, J gene, CDR3 DNA, CDR3 protein. The D gene is left open where the match is weak. Clone sizes are given selectively: once, few, many, or a class where the clone is expanded.

clone_size: NA; v_call: TRBV18; d_call: TRBD1; j_call: TRBJ1-1; cdr3_nt: TGTGCCAGCTCACCCAGGGGGTACACTGAAGCTTTCTTT; cdr3_aa: CASSPRGYTEAFF
clone_size: few; v_call: TRBV18; d_call: NA; j_call: TRBJ1-1; cdr3_nt: TGTGCCAGCTCACCAGTCCCCTGGACAGAAAAGAACACTGAAGCTTTCTTT; cdr3_aa: CASSPVPWTEKNTEAFF
clone_size: NA; v_call: TRBV9; d_call: NA; j_call: TRBJ2-2; cdr3_nt: TGTGCCAGCAGCCCAGACAGGAACACCGGGGAGCTGTTTTTT; cdr3_aa: CASSPDRNTGELFF
clone_size: NA; v_call: TRBV7-9; d_call: TRBD1; j_call: TRBJ1-5; cdr3_nt: TGTGCCAGCAGCTTGGACAGGGTAGGTTCCAATCAGCCCCAGCATTTT; cdr3_aa: CASSLDRVGSNQPQHF
clone_size: NA; v_call: TRBV18; d_call: NA; j_call: TRBJ2-5; cdr3_nt: TGTGCCAGCTCACCCGGACTACAAGAGACCCAGTACTTC; cdr3_aa: CASSPGLQETQYF
clone_size: NA; v_call: TRBV7-3; d_call: TRBD2; j_call: TRBJ2-2; cdr3_nt: TGTGCCAGCAGCTTAAGCCCCGCTAGCGGGGGGACCAGGGAGCTGTTTTTT; cdr3_aa: CASSLSPASGGTRELFF
clone_size: NA; v_call: TRBV25-1; d_call: NA; j_call: TRBJ2-2; cdr3_nt: TGTGCCAGCAGTAGGACATCCATGGGCGGGGAGCTGTTTTTT; cdr3_aa: CASSRTSMGGELFF
clone_size: NA; v_call: TRBV5-1; d_call: TRBD1; j_call: TRBJ1-1; cdr3_nt: TGCGCCAGCAGACCGGGCGGGGGGACAGACAACACTGAAGCTTTCTTT; cdr3_aa: CASRPGGGTDNTEAFF
clone_size: NA; v_call: TRBV6-4; d_call: NA; j_call: TRBJ1-2; cdr3_nt: TGTGCCAGCAGTCCCTCCCCGGTAGGGGGCTATGGCTACACCTTC; cdr3_aa: CASSPSPVGGYGYTF
clone_size: NA; v_call: TRBV19; d_call: TRBD1; j_call: TRBJ1-5; cdr3_nt: TGTGCCAGTTCAAAGACAGGGTCGGACCAGCCCCAGCATTTT; cdr3_aa: CASSKTGSDQPQHF
clone_size: many; v_call: TRBV5-1; d_call: NA; j_call: TRBJ1-6; cdr3_nt: TGCGCCAGCAGCTTGGATGGACAGAGGACTTCACCCCTCCACTTT; cdr3_aa: CASSLDGQRTSPLHF
clone_size: NA; v_call: TRBV5-5; d_call: NA; j_call: TRBJ1-1; cdr3_nt: TGTGCCAGCAGCTTTTATCAGGGGCGCGAAGCTTTCTTT; cdr3_aa: CASSFYQGREAFF
clone_size: NA; v_call: TRBV19; d_call: TRBD1; j_call: TRBJ2-7; cdr3_nt: TGTGCCAGTAGTCTTGGGGACAGGGGTAAGGACGAGCAGTACTTC; cdr3_aa: CASSLGDRGKDEQYF
clone_size: few; v_call: TRBV25-1; d_call: TRBD1; j_call: TRBJ1-6; cdr3_nt: TGTGCCAGCAGTGGACAGGGTCCCTCACCCCTCCACTTT; cdr3_aa: CASSGQGPSPLHF
clone_size: once; v_call: TRBV7-6; d_call: NA; j_call: TRBJ1-4; cdr3_nt: TGTGCCAGCAGCTTAGCGCAGGGTGGAACTAATGAAAAACTGTTTTTT; cdr3_aa: CASSLAQGGTNEKLFF
clone_size: NA; v_call: TRBV4-1; d_call: TRBD2; j_call: TRBJ2-5; cdr3_nt: TGCGCCAGCAGCCAAGAAGGGGGTGCGGGGGGGCACCAAGAGACCCAGTACTTC; cdr3_aa: CASSQEGGAGGHQETQYF
clone_size: NA; v_call: TRBV2; d_call: TRBD1; j_call: TRBJ1-4; cdr3_nt: TGTGCCAGCAGGATCGGGACAGACGAAAAACTGTTTTTT; cdr3_aa: CASRIGTDEKLFF
clone_size: NA; v_call: TRBV3-1/TRBV3-2; d_call: NA; j_call: TRBJ2-3; cdr3_nt: TGTGCCAGCAGCCAAGAGGAGGGAAACACAGATACGCAGTATTTT; cdr3_aa: CASSQEEGNTDTQYF
clone_size: NA; v_call: TRBV4-1; d_call: TRBD1; j_call: TRBJ1-3; cdr3_nt: TGCGCCAGCAGCCGATCCGACAGGGAGGCTGGAAACACCATATATTTT; cdr3_aa: CASSRSDREAGNTIYF
clone_size: NA; v_call: TRBV29-1; d_call: NA; j_call: TRBJ1-1; cdr3_nt: TGCAGCGGTGCGCAGGGGCTGGTCACTGAAGCTTTCTTT; cdr3_aa: CSGAQGLVTEAFF
clone_size: NA; v_call: TRBV14; d_call: NA; j_call: TRBJ2-7; cdr3_nt: TGTGCCAGCAGCCGATACCGAAGCTTAAGCTCCTACGAGCAGTACTTC; cdr3_aa: CASSRYRSLSSYEQYF
clone_size: NA; v_call: TRBV5-6; d_call: NA; j_call: TRBJ1-2; cdr3_nt: TGTGCCAGCAGTTCCACAGGATATGGCTACACCTTC; cdr3_aa: CASSSTGYGYTF
clone_size: NA; v_call: TRBV5-1; d_call: NA; j_call: TRBJ1-2; cdr3_nt: TGCGCCAGCAGCTTTACAGGGTCTCTGGCCTATGGCTACACCTTC; cdr3_aa: CASSFTGSLAYGYTF
clone_size: NA; v_call: TRBV4-2; d_call: TRBD2; j_call: TRBJ2-7; cdr3_nt: TGTGCCAGCAGCCAAGAGCTAGCGGGGAATTACGAGCAGTACTTC; cdr3_aa: CASSQELAGNYEQYF
clone_size: NA; v_call: TRBV24-1; d_call: NA; j_call: TRBJ2-7; cdr3_nt: TGTGCCACCAGTGATTTGAGGGGTGCAGGAAACGAGCAGTACTTC; cdr3_aa: CATSDLRGAGNEQYF
clone_size: NA; v_call: TRBV5-1; d_call: NA; j_call: TRBJ1-6; cdr3_nt: TGCGCCAGCAGCTTTGGGAGTCCCCTTTCACCCCTCCACTTT; cdr3_aa: CASSFGSPLSPLHF
clone_size: NA; v_call: TRBV5-8; d_call: NA; j_call: TRBJ1-2; cdr3_nt: TGTGCCAGCAGCCCCATGGAGTTTGAGTATGGCTACACCTTC; cdr3_aa: CASSPMEFEYGYTF
clone_size: NA; v_call: TRBV5-5; d_call: NA; j_call: TRBJ1-1; cdr3_nt: TGTGCCAGCAACCCGGGGTGGGGGAACACTGAAGCTTTCTTT; cdr3_aa: CASNPGWGNTEAFF
clone_size: NA; v_call: TRBV7-9; d_call: TRBD2; j_call: TRBJ2-1; cdr3_nt: TGTGCCAGCAGCTCCCGGGACTACCGCTACAATGAGCAGTTCTTC; cdr3_aa: CASSSRDYRYNEQFF
clone_size: NA; v_call: TRBV19; d_call: NA; j_call: TRBJ1-1; cdr3_nt: TGTGCCAGTAGTGTAGGGAATTACGAGGGAACTGAAGCTTTCTTT; cdr3_aa: CASSVGNYEGTEAFF
clone_size: NA; v_call: TRBV30; d_call: NA; j_call: TRBJ2-7; cdr3_nt: TGTGCCTGGAGTATGGGGGGTTCCTCCTACGAGCAGTACTTC; cdr3_aa: CAWSMGGSSYEQYF
clone_size: NA; v_call: TRBV7-9; d_call: TRBD2; j_call: TRBJ2-1; cdr3_nt: TGTGCCAGCAGGGGGACTAGCGGTTACAATGAGCAGTTCTTC; cdr3_aa: CASRGTSGYNEQFF
clone_size: NA; v_call: TRBV7-2; d_call: NA; j_call: TRBJ2-3; cdr3_nt: TGTGCCAGCAGCTTAGTTGGGACACTGATGGGAGATACGCAGTATTTT; cdr3_aa: CASSLVGTLMGDTQYF
clone_size: once; v_call: TRBV5-1; d_call: TRBD1; j_call: TRBJ1-2; cdr3_nt: TGCGCCAGCAGCTTGGGGGACAGTGGGATCTATGGCTACACCTTC; cdr3_aa: CASSLGDSGIYGYTF
clone_size: NA; v_call: TRBV3-1/TRBV3-2; d_call: NA; j_call: TRBJ2-1; cdr3_nt: TGTGCCAGCAGGGGAGGGGGATACAATGAGCAGTTCTTC; cdr3_aa: CASRGGGYNEQFF
clone_size: NA; v_call: TRBV4-3; d_call: TRBD1; j_call: TRBJ2-2; cdr3_nt: TGCGCCAGCAGCCAAGAGCCTACGACAGGGGCGAACACCGGGGAGCTGTTTTTT; cdr3_aa: CASSQEPTTGANTGELFF
clone_size: NA; v_call: TRBV4-2; d_call: NA; j_call: TRBJ1-6; cdr3_nt: TGTGCCAGCAGCCAAGATCGCGAGCGACGTTCACCCCTCCACTTT; cdr3_aa: CASSQDRERRSPLHF
clone_size: NA; v_call: TRBV28; d_call: TRBD2; j_call: TRBJ2-7; cdr3_nt: TGTGCCAGCAGTTTAAGGACTAGCGGGGCCCATTACGAGCAGTACTTC; cdr3_aa: CASSLRTSGAHYEQYF
clone_size: NA; v_call: TRBV5-4; d_call: NA; j_call: TRBJ1-5; cdr3_nt: TGTGCCAGCAGCTTGGAGGGGGGGGGCAATCAGCCCCAGCATTTT; cdr3_aa: CASSLEGGGNQPQHF
clone_size: NA; v_call: TRBV3-1/TRBV3-2; d_call: NA; j_call: TRBJ2-3; cdr3_nt: TGTGCCAGCAGCCAGAGGACTCAAGCCACAGATACGCAGTATTTT; cdr3_aa: CASSQRTQATDTQYF
clone_size: NA; v_call: TRBV11-1; d_call: TRBD1; j_call: TRBJ1-2; cdr3_nt: TGTGCCAGCAGCTGGACAGGGGGCTCCTCTAACTATGGCTACACCTTC; cdr3_aa: CASSWTGGSSNYGYTF
clone_size: NA; v_call: TRBV19; d_call: NA; j_call: TRBJ1-1; cdr3_nt: TGTGCCAGTAGTATAGAAGCGGGACGGTTGAACACTGAAGCTTTCTTT; cdr3_aa: CASSIEAGRLNTEAFF
clone_size: NA; v_call: TRBV19; d_call: NA; j_call: TRBJ1-1; cdr3_nt: TGTGCCAGTAGTATAGGCCCACAGAACACTGAAGCTTTCTTT; cdr3_aa: CASSIGPQNTEAFF
clone_size: NA; v_call: TRBV6-4; d_call: NA; j_call: TRBJ2-3; cdr3_nt: TGTGCCAGCAGTGAATCGGGAACTAGCACAGATACGCAGTATTTT; cdr3_aa: CASSESGTSTDTQYF
clone_size: NA; v_call: TRBV25-1; d_call: TRBD1; j_call: TRBJ1-4; cdr3_nt: TGTGCCAGCAGTGCGGGACAGGGGCTTGAAAAACTGTTTTTT; cdr3_aa: CASSAGQGLEKLFF
clone_size: NA; v_call: TRBV21-1; d_call: NA; j_call: TRBJ2-7; cdr3_nt: TGTGCCAGCAGGACAGGGGGGCGCTACGAGCAGTACTTC; cdr3_aa: CASRTGGRYEQYF
clone_size: NA; v_call: TRBV12-3/TRBV12-4; d_call: TRBD2; j_call: TRBJ2-5; cdr3_nt: TGTGCCAGCAGTTTGGGGACTAGAGAGACCCAGTACTTC; cdr3_aa: CASSLGTRETQYF
clone_size: NA; v_call: TRBV7-7; d_call: NA; j_call: TRBJ2-1; cdr3_nt: TGTGCTAGCAGCCTAGCGTTATACAATGAGCAGTTCTTC; cdr3_aa: CASSLALYNEQFF
clone_size: NA; v_call: TRBV7-9; d_call: TRBD1; j_call: TRBJ1-2; cdr3_nt: TGTGCCAGCAGCTTACCCAACAGGGGGGGCTACACCTTC; cdr3_aa: CASSLPNRGGYTF
clone_size: NA; v_call: TRBV28; d_call: NA; j_call: TRBJ1-1; cdr3_nt: TGTGCCAGCACCACGTGGCAGGGCCAAAACACTGAAGCTTTCTTT; cdr3_aa: CASTTWQGQNTEAFF
clone_size: few; v_call: TRBV7-8; d_call: TRBD1; j_call: TRBJ2-7; cdr3_nt: TGTGCCAGCAGCTTAACAGGACAGGGGACCTACGAGCAGTACTTC; cdr3_aa: CASSLTGQGTYEQYF
clone_size: NA; v_call: TRBV7-2; d_call: TRBD1; j_call: TRBJ1-3; cdr3_nt: TGTGCCAGCAGCTTAAGTCCCGGGACAGGGGTCGGAAACACCATATATTTT; cdr3_aa: CASSLSPGTGVGNTIYF
clone_size: few; v_call: TRBV2; d_call: NA; j_call: TRBJ1-4; cdr3_nt: TGTGCCAGCAGCCCCACAGCCGGGGGGGGTGAAAAACTGTTTTTT; cdr3_aa: CASSPTAGGGEKLFF